The TCR beta chain under discussion was sequenced for a study of shared clonotypes between healthy human individuals. Study observations and caveats: Only blood was sampled; tissue repertoires likely differ. Estimated richness values were generally larger in naive subsets than in memory subsets.

The protocol was immunoSEQ multiplex PCR, while the TCRdb copy is restricted to in-frame clones and leaves out a portion. The sample yields some 2,500,000 clones, 90% to 95% seen once. To note about this clone: As yet, its antigen is unknown.

J was trimmed by 2 bases and V by 0 bases; bases with no gene match: 3. The CDR3 totals 15 residues. CDR1 and CDR2 (germline): SEHNR, FQNEAQ (reference sequence). Sequenced material: naive CD4+ T cells from PBMCs. The subset is: CD45RA+ positively selected. The chain recombines TRBV7-9 with TRBJ2-7, with TRBD2 identical over 8 bases. The source of this sequence is a man aged 18 to 30 in good health. Some clones in this sample may be carry-over from other donors' samples. The CDR3 DNA reads as TGTGCCAGCAGCTTAGCTAGCGGGACTGCCTACGAGCAGTACTTC. This sequence encodes CASSLASGTAYEQYF.